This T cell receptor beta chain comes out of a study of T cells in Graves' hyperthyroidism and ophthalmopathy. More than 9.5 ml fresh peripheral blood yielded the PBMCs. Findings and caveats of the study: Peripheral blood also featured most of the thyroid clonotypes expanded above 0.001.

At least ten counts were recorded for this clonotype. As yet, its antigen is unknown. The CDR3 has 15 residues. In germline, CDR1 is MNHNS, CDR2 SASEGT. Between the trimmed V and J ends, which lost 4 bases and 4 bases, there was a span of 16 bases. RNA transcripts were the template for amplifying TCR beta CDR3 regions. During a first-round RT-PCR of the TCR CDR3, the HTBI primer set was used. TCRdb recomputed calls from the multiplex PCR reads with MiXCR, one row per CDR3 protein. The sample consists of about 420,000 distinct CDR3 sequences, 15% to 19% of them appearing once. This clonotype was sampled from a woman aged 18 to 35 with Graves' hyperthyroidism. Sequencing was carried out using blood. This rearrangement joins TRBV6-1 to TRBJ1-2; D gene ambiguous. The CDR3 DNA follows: TGTGCCAGCAGTGCTCTCCCCCCACATAGCTATGGCTACACCTTC. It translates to CASSALPPHSYGYTF.